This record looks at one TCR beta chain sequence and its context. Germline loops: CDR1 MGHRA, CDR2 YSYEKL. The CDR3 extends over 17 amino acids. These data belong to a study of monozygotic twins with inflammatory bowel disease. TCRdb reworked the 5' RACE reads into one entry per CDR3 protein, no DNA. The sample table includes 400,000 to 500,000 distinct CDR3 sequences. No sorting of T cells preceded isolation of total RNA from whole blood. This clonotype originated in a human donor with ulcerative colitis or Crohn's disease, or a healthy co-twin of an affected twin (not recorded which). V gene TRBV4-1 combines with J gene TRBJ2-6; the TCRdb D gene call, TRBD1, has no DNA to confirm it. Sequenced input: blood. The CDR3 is CASSQERTGSGANVLTF.